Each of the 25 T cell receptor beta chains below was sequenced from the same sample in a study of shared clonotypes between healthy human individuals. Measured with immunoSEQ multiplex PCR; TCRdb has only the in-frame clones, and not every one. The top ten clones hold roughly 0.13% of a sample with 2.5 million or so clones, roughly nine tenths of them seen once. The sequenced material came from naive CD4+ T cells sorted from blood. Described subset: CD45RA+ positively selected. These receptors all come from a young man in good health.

CDR3 region: CASSTGDRPNSPLHF. Here the CDR3 DNA reads TGTGCCAGTAGTACAGGCGACAGACCAAATTCACCCCTCCACTTT. V and J are TRBV19 and TRBJ1-6, with TRBD1 as a possible D gene (5 bases). The CDR3 totals 15 residues. With 4 bases removed from V and 7 bases from J, the gap between germline ends came to 14 bases. Germline loops: CDR1 LNHDA, CDR2 SQIVND (reference sequence).

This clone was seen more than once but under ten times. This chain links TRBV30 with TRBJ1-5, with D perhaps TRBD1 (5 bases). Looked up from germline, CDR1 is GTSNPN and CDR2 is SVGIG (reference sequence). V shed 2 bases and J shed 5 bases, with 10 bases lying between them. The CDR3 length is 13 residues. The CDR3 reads CAWSSREDQPQHF. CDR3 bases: TGTGCCTGGAGTAGCAGGGAGGATCAGCCCCAGCATTTT. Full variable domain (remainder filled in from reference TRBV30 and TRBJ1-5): SQTIHQWPATLVQPVGSPLSLECTVEGTSNPNLYWYRQAAGRGLQLLFYSVGIGQISSEVPQNLSASRPQDRQFILSSKKLLLSDSGFYLCAWSSREDQPQHFGDGTRLSIL.

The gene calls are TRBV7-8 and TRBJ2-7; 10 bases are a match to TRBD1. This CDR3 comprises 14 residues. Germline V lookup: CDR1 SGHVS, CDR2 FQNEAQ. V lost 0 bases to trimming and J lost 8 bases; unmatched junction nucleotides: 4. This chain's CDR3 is CASSLAGTGEKQYF. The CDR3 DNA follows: TGTGCCAGCAGCTTAGCAGGGACAGGGGAGAAGCAGTACTTC.

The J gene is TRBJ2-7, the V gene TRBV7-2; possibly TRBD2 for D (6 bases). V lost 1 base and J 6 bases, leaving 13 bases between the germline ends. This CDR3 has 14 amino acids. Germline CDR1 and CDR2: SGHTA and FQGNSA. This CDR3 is CASSLGLDFSEQYF. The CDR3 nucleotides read TGTGCCAGCAGCTTAGGACTAGATTTTTCCGAGCAGTACTTC.

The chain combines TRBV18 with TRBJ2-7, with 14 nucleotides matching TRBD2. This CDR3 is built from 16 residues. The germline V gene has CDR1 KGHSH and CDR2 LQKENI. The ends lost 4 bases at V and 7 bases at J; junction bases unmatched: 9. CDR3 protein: CASSRTGTSGGAEQYF. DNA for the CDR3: TGTGCCAGCTCACGGACCGGGACTAGCGGGGGAGCTGAGCAGTACTTC.

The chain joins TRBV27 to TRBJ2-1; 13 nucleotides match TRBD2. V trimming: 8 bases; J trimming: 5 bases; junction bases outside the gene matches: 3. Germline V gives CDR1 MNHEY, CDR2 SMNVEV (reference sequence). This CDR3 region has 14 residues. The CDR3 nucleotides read TGTGCCAGCTCGGGACTAGCGGGGCACAATGAGCAGTTCTTC. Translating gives CASSGLAGHNEQFF.

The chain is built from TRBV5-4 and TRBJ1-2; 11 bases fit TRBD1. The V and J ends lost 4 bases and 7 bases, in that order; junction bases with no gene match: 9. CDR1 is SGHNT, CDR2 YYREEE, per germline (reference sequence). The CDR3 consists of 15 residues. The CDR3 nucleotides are TGTGCCAGCAGCGGAGGGGTGGACAGGGGGCTTGGCTACACCTTC. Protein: CASSGGVDRGLGYTF.

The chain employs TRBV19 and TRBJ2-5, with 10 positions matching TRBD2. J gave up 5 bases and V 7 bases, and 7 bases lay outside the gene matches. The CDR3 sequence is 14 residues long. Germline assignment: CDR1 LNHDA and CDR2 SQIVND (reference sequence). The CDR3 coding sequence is TGTGCCAGTAAAGCGGGGGGGGGCTCTGAGACCCAGTACTTC. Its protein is CASKAGGGSETQYF.

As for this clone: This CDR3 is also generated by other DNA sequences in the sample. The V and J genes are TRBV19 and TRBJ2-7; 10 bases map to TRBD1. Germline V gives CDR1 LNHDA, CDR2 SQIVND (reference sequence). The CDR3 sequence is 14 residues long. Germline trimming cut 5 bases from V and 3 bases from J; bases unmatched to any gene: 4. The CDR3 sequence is CASSPRDRGYEQYF. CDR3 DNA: TGTGCCAGTAGTCCTAGGGACAGGGGCTACGAGCAGTACTTC.

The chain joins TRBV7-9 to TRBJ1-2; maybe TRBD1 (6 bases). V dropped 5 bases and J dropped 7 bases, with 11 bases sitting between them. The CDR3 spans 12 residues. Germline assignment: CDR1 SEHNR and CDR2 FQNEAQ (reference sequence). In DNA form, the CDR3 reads TGTGCCAGCAGCGGACAGAGTGGTGGCTACACCTTC. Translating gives CASSGQSGGYTF.

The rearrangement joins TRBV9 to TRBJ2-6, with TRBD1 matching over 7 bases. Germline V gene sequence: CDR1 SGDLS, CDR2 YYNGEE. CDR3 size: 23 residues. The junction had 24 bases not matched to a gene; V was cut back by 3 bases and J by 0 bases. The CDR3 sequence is CASSAHRGPKVDKGNSGANVLTF. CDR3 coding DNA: TGTGCCAGCAGCGCTCACAGGGGTCCCAAGGTAGATAAAGGAAACTCTGGGGCCAACGTCCTGACTTTC.

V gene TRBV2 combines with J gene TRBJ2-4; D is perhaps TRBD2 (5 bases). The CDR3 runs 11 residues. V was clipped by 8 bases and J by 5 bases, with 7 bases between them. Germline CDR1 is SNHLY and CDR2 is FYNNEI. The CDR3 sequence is CASSGENIQYF. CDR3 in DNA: TGTGCCAGCTCCGGGGAAAACATTCAGTACTTC.

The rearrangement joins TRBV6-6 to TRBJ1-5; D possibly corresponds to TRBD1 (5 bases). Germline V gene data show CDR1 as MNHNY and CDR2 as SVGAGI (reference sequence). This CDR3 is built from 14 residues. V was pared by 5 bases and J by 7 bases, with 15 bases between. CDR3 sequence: CASSPRREGQPQHF. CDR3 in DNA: TGTGCCAGCAGTCCCCGACGGGAGGGGCAGCCCCAGCATTTT.

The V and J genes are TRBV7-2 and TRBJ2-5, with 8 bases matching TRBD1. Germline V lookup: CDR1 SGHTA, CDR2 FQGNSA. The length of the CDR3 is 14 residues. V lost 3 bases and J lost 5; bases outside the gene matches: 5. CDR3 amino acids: CASSLGRQGETQYF. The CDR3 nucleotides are TGTGCCAGCAGCTTGGGCAGACAGGGGGAGACCCAGTACTTC.

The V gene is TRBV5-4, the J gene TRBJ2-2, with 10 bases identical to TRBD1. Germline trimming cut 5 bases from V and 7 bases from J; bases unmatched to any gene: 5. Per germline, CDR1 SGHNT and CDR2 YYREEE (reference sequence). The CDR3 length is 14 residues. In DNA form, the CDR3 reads TGTGCCAGCAGATCGGGACAGGGGATCGGGGAGCTGTTTTTT. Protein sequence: CASRSGQGIGELFF.

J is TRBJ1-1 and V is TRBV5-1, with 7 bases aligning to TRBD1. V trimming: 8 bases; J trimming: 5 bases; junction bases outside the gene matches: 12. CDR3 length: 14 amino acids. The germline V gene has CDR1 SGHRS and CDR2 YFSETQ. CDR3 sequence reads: CASKTGTVGTEAFF. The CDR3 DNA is TGCGCCAGTAAGACCGGGACAGTAGGTACTGAAGCTTTCTTT.

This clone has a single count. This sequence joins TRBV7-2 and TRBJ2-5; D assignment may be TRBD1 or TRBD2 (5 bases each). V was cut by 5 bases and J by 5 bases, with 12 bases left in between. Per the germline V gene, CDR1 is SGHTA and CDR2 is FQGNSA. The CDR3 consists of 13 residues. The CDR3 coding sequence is TGTGCCAGCAGCCCGGGACGGGTGGAGACCCAGTACTTC. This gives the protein CASSPGRVETQYF.

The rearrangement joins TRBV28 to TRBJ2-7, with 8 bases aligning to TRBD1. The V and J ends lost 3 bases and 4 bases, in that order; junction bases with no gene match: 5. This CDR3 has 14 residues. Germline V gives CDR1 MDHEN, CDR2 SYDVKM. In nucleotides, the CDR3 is TGTGCCAGCAGTTTTGCAGGGGGCTCGTACGAGCAGTACTTC. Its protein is CASSFAGGSYEQYF.

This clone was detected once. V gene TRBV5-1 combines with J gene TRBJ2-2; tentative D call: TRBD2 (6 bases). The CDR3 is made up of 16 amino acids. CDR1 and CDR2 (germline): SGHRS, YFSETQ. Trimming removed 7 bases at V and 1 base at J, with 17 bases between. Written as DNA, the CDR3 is TGCGCCAGCCATTTCGGGGTAGCGGAGAACACCGGGGAGCTGTTTTTT. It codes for CASHFGVAENTGELFF.

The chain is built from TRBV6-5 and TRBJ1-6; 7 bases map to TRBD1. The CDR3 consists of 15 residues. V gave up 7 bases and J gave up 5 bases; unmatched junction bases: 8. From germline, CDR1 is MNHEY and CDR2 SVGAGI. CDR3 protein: CASTPFGTDNSPLHF. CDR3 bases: TGTGCCAGCACCCCATTTGGGACAGATAATTCACCCCTCCACTTT.

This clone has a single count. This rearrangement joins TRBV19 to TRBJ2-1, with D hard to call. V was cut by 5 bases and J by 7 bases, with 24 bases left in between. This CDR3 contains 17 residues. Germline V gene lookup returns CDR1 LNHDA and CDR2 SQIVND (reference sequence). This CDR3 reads CASSPLFRPPEWNEQFF. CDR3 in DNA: TGTGCCAGTAGTCCTCTGTTTAGACCTCCGGAATGGAATGAGCAGTTCTTC.

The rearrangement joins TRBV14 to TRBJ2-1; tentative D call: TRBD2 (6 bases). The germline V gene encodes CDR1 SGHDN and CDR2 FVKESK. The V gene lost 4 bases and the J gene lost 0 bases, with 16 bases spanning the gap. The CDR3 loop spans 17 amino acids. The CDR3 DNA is TGTGCCAGCAGCCTGTATAGCGGTTCGAGCTCCTACAATGAGCAGTTCTTC. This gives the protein CASSLYSGSSSYNEQFF.

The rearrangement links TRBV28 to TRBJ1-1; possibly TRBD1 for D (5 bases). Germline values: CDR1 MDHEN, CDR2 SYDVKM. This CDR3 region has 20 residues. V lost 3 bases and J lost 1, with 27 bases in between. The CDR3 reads CASSFSSWQGYQSTNTEAFF. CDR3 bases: TGTGCCAGCAGTTTCTCGTCGTGGCAGGGATACCAAAGTACGAACACTGAAGCTTTCTTT.

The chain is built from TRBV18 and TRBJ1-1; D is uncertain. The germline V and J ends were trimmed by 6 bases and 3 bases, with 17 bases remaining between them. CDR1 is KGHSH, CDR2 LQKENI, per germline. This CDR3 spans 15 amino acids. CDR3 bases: TGTGCCAGCTCCCCCCTTAGACCGGGTCACACTGAAGCTTTCTTT. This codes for CASSPLRPGHTEAFF.

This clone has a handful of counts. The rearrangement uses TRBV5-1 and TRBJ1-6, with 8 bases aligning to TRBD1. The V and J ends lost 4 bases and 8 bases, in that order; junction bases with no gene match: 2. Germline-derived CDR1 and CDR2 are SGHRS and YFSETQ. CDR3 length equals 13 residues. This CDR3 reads CASSPDRDSPLHF. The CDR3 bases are TGCGCCAGCAGCCCGGACAGGGATTCACCCCTCCACTTT.